This passage covers 20 T cell receptor beta chains from one sample sequenced in a study of T-cell reconstitution after alpha-beta-depleted transplantation in children (dated by TCRdb to about 2016). The protocol used for the library was PCR. Instrument used: Illumina HiSeq 2500. Molecular barcoding was employed in the preparation of TCR libraries, with unique molecular identifiers being used to normalize TCRbeta repertoire quantification. TCRdb handled the public reads itself, with Q25 trimming in fastp and clone calling in MiXCR, and kept productive beta chains. Entries are consolidated by CDR3 protein sequence, retaining the most common genes and DNA. The sample table records about 610,000 distinct CDR3 sequences; 10% of these occur just once. The biggest ten clones account for about 4.2% of the sample. The specimen comprised PBMCs from the stem cell graft donor, sampled from the stem cell graft. Receptors were obtained from a human donor who donated a stem cell graft to a child with acute myeloid leukemia.

As DNA, the CDR3 is TGTGCCAGCAGCCCAACAGAGAACAATGAGCAGTTCTTC. Translation gives CASSPTENNEQFF. The chain links TRBV7-9 to TRBJ2-1; D is unresolved. Germline V gene sequence: CDR1 SEHNR, CDR2 FQNEAQ (reference sequence). This CDR3 has 13 amino acids. V lost 5 bases to trimming and J lost 5 bases, with 10 bases between them.

This clonotype was seen many times. This sequence joins TRBV4-3 and TRBJ2-3; weak D call: TRBD1 (8 bases). This CDR3 is built from 16 residues. Germline CDR1 reads LGHNA; CDR2 reads YSLEER. Trimming stripped 4 bases from V and 0 bases from J, with 14 bases between. CDR3 DNA sequence: TGCGCCAGCAGCCTTGACAGGGGAGGGAGCACAGATACGCAGTATTTT. Amino acids: CASSLDRGGSTDTQYF.

The chain couples TRBV29-1 to TRBJ1-5, with D tentatively TRBD1 (6 bases). V shed 4 bases and J shed 1 base, with 14 bases lying between them. This CDR3 has 15 residues. Germline CDR1 reads SQVTM; CDR2 reads ANQGSEA. CDR3 in amino acids: CSVVEGVGSNQPQHF. The DNA of the CDR3 is TGCAGCGTTGTGGAGGGGGTAGGGAGCAATCAGCCCCAGCATTTT.

The V and J genes are TRBV5-1 and TRBJ2-7; 13 nucleotides align to TRBD2. The CDR3 contains 16 residues. Looked up from germline, CDR1 is SGHRS and CDR2 is YFSETQ. The V gene end was trimmed by 7 bases and the J gene end by 8 bases; junction bases not matched to a gene: 15. The CDR3 bases are TGCGCCAGCTCCGGACTAGCGGGAGCGGATGCCTCGAAGCAGTACTTC. This encodes CASSGLAGADASKQYF.

This clonotype showed up just a few times. The chain couples TRBV6-5 to TRBJ2-2, with 7 bases matching TRBD2. Per the germline V gene, CDR1 is MNHEY and CDR2 is SVGAGI. The CDR3 sequence is 17 residues long. Trimming removed 2 bases from V and 8 bases from J; junction bases left unmatched: 14. The CDR3 nucleotides are TGTGCCAGCAGTTACCCGGCGGGGAGGGGCGCCTTGGGGGAGCTGTTTTTT. This sequence encodes CASSYPAGRGALGELFF.

The chain uses TRBV29-1 and TRBJ2-1; D might be TRBD2 (5 bases). CDR1 and CDR2 from the germline V gene are SQVTM and ANQGSEA. Trimming pared 6 bases from V and 2 bases from J, leaving 11 bases between. The CDR3 is 13 amino acids. CDR3 in DNA: TGCAGCGTCAAGGACTCCACCTACAATGAGCAGTTCTTC. Protein product: CSVKDSTYNEQFF.

This clonotype was counted between two and nine times. The V gene is TRBV6-5, the J gene TRBJ2-1; 7 nucleotides match TRBD2. Unmatched junction bases numbered 13, after V lost 6 bases and J lost 8 bases. The CDR3 length is 15 residues. CDR1 and CDR2 (germline): MNHEY, SVGAGI. CDR3 bases: TGTGCCAGCAGCCACCGGGACTACCGCATCGATGAGCAGTTCTTC. It codes for CASSHRDYRIDEQFF.

This clonotype appeared a few times. V usage is TRBV6-1 and J usage is TRBJ2-7, with 9 bases aligning to TRBD2. CDR3 length: 15 residues. Germline V CDR1 and CDR2: MNHNS, SASEGT. J gave up 4 bases and V 5 bases, and 9 bases lay outside the gene matches. In DNA, the CDR3 is TGTGCCAGCAGTCAGAGCGGGAGGAAACCTTACGAGCAGTACTTC. This gives the protein CASSQSGRKPYEQYF.

V and J are TRBV6-2 or TRBV6-3 and TRBJ1-2, with D possibly matching TRBD1 (5 bases). This CDR3 comprises 11 residues. Germline values: CDR1 MNHEY, CDR2 SVGEGT. V lost 4 bases to trimming and J lost 6 bases, with 6 bases between them. The CDR3 here is CASSLGHGYTF. In DNA form, the CDR3 reads TGTGCCAGCAGTTTGGGACATGGCTACACCTTC.

This clonotype was seen at least ten times. The J gene is TRBJ2-7, the V gene TRBV10-3; possibly TRBD1 for D (5 bases). The V and J ends lost 3 bases and 0 bases respectively, with 9 bases between them. This CDR3 contains 14 residues. Germline V CDR1 and CDR2: ENHRY, SYGVKD. The CDR3 region is CAISDTGYSYEQYF. CDR3 in DNA: TGTGCCATCAGTGACACAGGTTACTCCTACGAGCAGTACTTC.

This clonotype appeared a few times. V gene TRBV12-3 or TRBV12-4 combines with J gene TRBJ1-5, with D tentatively TRBD1 (6 bases). Trimming removed 4 bases from V and 3 bases from J, with 13 bases in between. This CDR3 comprises 15 residues. The CDR3 reads CASSSWTEHNQPQHF. DNA for the CDR3: TGTGCCAGCAGTTCCTGGACAGAACACAATCAGCCCCAGCATTTT.

J is TRBJ2-7 and V is TRBV12-3 or TRBV12-4; 7 bases line up with TRBD1. V lost 4 bases, J lost 0 bases, and 6 bases stayed unmatched. The CDR3 sequence is 15 residues long. The CDR3 reads CASSSAGGASYEQYF. The CDR3 bases are TGTGCCAGCAGTTCGGCAGGGGGTGCCTCCTACGAGCAGTACTTC.

This chain uses TRBV6-2 or TRBV6-3 with TRBJ2-6; 8 nucleotides align to TRBD1. CDR1 and CDR2 from the germline V gene are MNHEY and SVGEGT. V shed 2 bases, J shed 0 bases, and the junction held 9 bases outside the gene matches. There are 19 residues in the CDR3. The CDR3 DNA sequence: TGTGCCAGCAGTTACGGTCCAAGGACAGGGACCTCTGGGGCCAACGTCCTGACTTTC. This gives the protein CASSYGPRTGTSGANVLTF.

This chain joins TRBV27 and TRBJ2-1, with no clear D. The V end lost 5 bases, the J end lost 8 bases, and 19 bases lay between the germline ends. The V gene's germline CDR1 is MNHEY and CDR2 SMNVEV (reference sequence). CDR3 length: 15 residues. This chain's CDR3 is CASSATTLGFHEQFF. CDR3 nucleotides: TGTGCCAGCAGTGCGACGACCCTAGGGTTTCATGAGCAGTTCTTC.

This clonotype showed up many times. The V and J genes are TRBV7-2 and TRBJ2-5; 8 bases map to TRBD1. In germline, CDR1 is SGHTA, CDR2 FQGNSA. The CDR3 covers 15 residues. J was trimmed by 3 bases and V by 5 bases; bases with no gene match: 8. The CDR3 coding sequence is TGTGCCAGCAGCGACAGGGGTAGGAGGGAAGAGACCCAGTACTTC. This translates into CASSDRGRREETQYF.

The V gene is TRBV11-2, the J gene TRBJ2-2, with TRBD1 matching over 11 bases. Germline CDR1 SGHAT, CDR2 FQNNGV. J lost 7 bases, V lost 6 bases, and 7 bases had no gene match. This CDR3 has 15 amino acids. CDR3 bases: TGTGCCAGCAGGGTTGGACAGGGGGCAGGCGGGGAGCTGTTTTTT. It codes for CASRVGQGAGGELFF.

The chain is built from TRBV5-1 and TRBJ1-3; D unresolved. Trimming stripped 0 bases from V and 3 bases from J, with 7 bases between. The CDR3 length is 14 residues. The V gene's germline CDR1 is SGHRS and CDR2 YFSETQ. CDR3 sequence: CASSLAGVGNTIYF. CDR3 nucleotides: TGCGCCAGCAGCTTGGCCGGGGTTGGAAACACCATATATTTT.

Ten or more counts support this clonotype. The chain links TRBV12-3 or TRBV12-4 to TRBJ1-5, with no clear D. V shed 9 bases and J shed 0 bases, with 6 bases lying between them. The CDR3 sequence is 12 residues long. The CDR3: CASGSSNQPQHF. Here the CDR3 DNA reads TGTGCCAGTGGGTCTAGCAATCAGCCCCAGCATTTT.

The chain is built from TRBV28 and TRBJ1-2, with 9 bases lining up with TRBD1. CDR1 MDHEN and CDR2 SYDVKM come from the germline V gene. V dropped 8 bases and J dropped 1; count of bases not matched to a gene: 5. This CDR3 is built from 14 residues. CDR3 nucleotides: TGTGCCAGCTATCGGGACAGGGATAACTATGGCTACACCTTC. Protein: CASYRDRDNYGYTF.

This clonotype was seen only a few times. The J gene is TRBJ2-7, the V gene TRBV20-1; 10 bases are shared with TRBD1. This CDR3 contains 14 residues. Germline CDR1 reads DFQATT; CDR2 reads SNEGSKA (reference sequence). Germline trimming cut 5 bases from V and 6 bases from J; bases unmatched to any gene: 10. CDR3 nucleotides: TGCAGTGCTTCCCCTCGGGACAGGGGATCCGAGCAGTACTTC. This translates into CSASPRDRGSEQYF.